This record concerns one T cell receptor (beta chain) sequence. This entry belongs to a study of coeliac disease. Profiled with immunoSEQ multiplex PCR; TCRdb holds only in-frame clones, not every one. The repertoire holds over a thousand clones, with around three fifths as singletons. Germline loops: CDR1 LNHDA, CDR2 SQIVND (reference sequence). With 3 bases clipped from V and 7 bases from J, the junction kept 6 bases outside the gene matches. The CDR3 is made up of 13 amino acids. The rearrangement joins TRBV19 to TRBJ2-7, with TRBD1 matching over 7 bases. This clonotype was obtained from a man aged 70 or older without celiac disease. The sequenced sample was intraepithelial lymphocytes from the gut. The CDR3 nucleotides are TGTGCCAGTAGTATTGAGGGGGCGAAAGAGCAGTACTTC. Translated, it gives CASSIEGAKEQYF.